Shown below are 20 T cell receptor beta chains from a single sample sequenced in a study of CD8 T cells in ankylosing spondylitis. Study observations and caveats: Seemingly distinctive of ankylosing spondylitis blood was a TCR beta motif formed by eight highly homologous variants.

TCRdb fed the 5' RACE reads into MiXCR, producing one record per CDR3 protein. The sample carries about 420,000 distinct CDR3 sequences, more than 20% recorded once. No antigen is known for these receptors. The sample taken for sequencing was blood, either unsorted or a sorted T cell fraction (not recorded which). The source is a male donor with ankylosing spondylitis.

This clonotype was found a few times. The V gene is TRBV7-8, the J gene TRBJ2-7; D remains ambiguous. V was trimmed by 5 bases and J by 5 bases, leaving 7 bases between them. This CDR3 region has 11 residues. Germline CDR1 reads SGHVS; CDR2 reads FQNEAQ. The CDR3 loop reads CASSQLDEQYF. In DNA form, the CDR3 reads TGTGCCAGCAGCCAACTTGACGAGCAGTACTTC. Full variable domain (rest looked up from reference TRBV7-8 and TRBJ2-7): GAGVSQSPRYKVAKRGQDVALRCDPISGHVSLFWYQQALGQGPEFLTYFQNEAQLDKSGLPSDRFFAERPEGSVSTLKIQRTQQEDSAVYLCASSQLDEQYFGPGTRLTVT.

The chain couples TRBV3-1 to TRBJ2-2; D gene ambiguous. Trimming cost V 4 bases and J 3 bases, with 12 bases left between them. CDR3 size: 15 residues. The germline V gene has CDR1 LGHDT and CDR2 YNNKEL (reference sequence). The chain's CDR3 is CASSPPGGYTGELFF. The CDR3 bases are TGTGCCAGCAGCCCCCCGGGCGGATACACCGGGGAGCTGTTTTTT.

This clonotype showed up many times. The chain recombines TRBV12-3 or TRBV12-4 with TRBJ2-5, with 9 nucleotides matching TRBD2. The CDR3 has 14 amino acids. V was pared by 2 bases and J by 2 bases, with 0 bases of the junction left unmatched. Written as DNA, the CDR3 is TGTGCCAGCAGTTTACTAGCGGGACAAGAGACCCAGTACTTC. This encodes CASSLLAGQETQYF.

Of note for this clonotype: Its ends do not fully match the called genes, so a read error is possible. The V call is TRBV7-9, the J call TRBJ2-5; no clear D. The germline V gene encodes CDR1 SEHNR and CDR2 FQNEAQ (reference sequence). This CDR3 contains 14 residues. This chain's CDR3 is CASSFQEYQETQYF. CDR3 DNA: TGTGCCAGCAGCTTTCAGGAATACCAGGAGACCCAGTACTTC.

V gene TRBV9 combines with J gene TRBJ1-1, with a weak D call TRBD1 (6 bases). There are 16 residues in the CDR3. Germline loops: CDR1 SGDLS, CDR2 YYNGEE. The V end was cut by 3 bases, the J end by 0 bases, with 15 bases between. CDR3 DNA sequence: TGTGCCAGCAGCGCCGTAAACAGGGCCATGAACACTGAAGCTTTCTTT. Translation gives CASSAVNRAMNTEAFF.

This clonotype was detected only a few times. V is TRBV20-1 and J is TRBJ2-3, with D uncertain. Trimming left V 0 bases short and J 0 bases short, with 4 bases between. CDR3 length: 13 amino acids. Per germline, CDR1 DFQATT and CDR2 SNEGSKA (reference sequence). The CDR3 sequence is CSARDASTDTQYF. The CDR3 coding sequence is TGCAGTGCTAGAGATGCTAGCACAGATACGCAGTATTTT.

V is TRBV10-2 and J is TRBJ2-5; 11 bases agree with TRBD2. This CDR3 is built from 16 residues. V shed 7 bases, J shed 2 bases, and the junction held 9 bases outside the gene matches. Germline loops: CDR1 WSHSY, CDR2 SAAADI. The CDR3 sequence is CASNPMRTSGQETQYF. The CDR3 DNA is TGCGCCAGCAATCCTATGAGGACTAGCGGGCAAGAGACCCAGTACTTC.

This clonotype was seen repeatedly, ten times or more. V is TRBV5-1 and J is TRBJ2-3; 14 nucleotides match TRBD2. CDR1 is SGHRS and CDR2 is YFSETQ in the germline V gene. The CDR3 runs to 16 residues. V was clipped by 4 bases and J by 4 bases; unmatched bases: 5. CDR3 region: CASSEGLAGVADTQYF. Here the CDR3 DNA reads TGCGCCAGCAGCGAGGGACTAGCGGGAGTTGCAGATACGCAGTATTTT.

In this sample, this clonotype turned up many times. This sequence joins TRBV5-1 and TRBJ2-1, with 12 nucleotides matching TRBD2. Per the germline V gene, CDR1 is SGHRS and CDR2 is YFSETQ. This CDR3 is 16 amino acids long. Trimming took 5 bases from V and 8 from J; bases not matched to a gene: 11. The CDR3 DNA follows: TGCGCCAGCAGGAGACTAGCGGGAGTTAGGTTCGATGAGCAGTTCTTC. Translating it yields CASRRLAGVRFDEQFF.

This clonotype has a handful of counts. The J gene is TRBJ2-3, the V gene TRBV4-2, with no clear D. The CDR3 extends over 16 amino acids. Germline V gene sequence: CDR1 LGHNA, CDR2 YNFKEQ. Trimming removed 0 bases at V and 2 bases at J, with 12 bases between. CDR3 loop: CASSQESTRSTDTQYF. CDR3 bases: TGTGCCAGCAGCCAAGAATCGACTCGATCCACAGATACGCAGTATTTT.

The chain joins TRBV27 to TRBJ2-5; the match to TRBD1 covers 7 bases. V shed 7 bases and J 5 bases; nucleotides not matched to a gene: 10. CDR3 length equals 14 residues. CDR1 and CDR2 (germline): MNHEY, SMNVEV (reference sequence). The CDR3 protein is CASTPLDRMETQYF. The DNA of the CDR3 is TGTGCCAGCACCCCCCTGGACAGGATGGAGACCCAGTACTTC.

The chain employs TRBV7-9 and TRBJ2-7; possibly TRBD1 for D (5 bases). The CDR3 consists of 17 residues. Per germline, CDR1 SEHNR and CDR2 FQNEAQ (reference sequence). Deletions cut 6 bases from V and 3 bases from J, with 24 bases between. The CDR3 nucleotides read TGTGCCAGCAGTTCTCCCCGTGGGCAGGGCAACCTCTACGAGCAGTACTTC. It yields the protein CASSSPRGQGNLYEQYF. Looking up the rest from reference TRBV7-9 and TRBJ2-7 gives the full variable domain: DTGVSQNPRHKITKRGQNVTFRCDPISEHNRLYWYRQTLGQGPEFLTYFQNEAQLEKSRLLSDRFSAERPKGSFSTLEIQRTEQGDSAMYLCASSSPRGQGNLYEQYFGPGTRLTVT.

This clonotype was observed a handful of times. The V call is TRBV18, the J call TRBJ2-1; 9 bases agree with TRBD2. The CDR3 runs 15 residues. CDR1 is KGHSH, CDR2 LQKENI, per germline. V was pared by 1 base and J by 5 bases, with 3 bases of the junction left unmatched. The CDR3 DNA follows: TGTGCCAGCTCACCACTAGCGGGAGCTGACAATGAGCAGTTCTTC. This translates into CASSPLAGADNEQFF.

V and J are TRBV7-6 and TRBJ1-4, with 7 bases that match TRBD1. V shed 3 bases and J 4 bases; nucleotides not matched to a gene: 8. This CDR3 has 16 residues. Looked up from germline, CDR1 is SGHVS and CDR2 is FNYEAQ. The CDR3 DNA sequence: TGTGCCAGCAGCTTGGGACAGCAGGCGATTAATGAAAAACTGTTTTTT. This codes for CASSLGQQAINEKLFF.

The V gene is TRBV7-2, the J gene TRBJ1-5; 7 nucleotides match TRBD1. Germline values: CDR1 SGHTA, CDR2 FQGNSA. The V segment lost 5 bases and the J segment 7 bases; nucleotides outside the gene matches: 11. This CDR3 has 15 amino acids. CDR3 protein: CASSPKVRGGQPQHF. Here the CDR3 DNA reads TGTGCCAGCAGCCCTAAGGTCAGGGGGGGCCAGCCCCAGCATTTT.

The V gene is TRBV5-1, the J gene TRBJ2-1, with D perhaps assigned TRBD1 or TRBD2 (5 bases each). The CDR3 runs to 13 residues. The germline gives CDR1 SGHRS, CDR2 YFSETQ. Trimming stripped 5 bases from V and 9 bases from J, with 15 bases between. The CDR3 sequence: CASRLPRDGEQFF. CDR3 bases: TGCGCCAGCAGGTTGCCCAGGGACGGTGAGCAGTTCTTC.

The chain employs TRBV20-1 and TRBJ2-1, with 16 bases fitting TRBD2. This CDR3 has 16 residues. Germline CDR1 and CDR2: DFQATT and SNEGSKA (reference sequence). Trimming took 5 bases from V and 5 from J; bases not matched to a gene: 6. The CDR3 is CSAGGTSGRADNEQFF. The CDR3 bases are TGCAGTGCTGGGGGGACTAGCGGGAGGGCCGACAATGAGCAGTTCTTC.

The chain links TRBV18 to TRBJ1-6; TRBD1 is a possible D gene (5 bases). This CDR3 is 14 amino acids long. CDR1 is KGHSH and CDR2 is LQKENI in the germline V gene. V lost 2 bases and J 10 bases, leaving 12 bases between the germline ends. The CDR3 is CASSPSQGGSPLHF. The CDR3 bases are TGTGCCAGCTCACCATCGCAGGGTGGATCACCCCTCCACTTT.

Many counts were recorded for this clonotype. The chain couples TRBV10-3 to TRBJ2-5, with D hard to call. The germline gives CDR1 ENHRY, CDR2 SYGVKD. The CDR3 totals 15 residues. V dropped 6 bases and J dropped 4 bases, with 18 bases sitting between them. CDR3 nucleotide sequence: TGTGCCATCAGCCCTGGGGTTGAAGTAAGAGAGACCCAGTACTTC. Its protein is CAISPGVEVRETQYF.

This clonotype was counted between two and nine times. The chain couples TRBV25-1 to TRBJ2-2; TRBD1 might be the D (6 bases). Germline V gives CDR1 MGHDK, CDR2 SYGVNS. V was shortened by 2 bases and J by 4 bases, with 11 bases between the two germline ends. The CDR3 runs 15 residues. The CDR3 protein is CASSEPGHITGELFF. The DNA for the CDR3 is TGTGCCAGCAGTGAACCGGGACATATCACCGGGGAGCTGTTTTTT.